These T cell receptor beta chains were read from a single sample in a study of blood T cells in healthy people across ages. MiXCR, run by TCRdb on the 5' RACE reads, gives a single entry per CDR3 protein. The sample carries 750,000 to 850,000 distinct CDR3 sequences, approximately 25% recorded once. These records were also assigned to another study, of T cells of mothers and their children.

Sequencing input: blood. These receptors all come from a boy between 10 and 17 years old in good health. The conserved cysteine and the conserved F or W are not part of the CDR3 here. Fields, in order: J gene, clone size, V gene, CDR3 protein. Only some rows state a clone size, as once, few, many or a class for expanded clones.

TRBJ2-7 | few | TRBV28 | ATTLEYSTAQY
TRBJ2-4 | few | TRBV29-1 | SVETVPKNIQY
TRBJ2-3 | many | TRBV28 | ASSLRTGGTDTQY
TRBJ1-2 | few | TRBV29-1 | SVEGNRLGVRGYT
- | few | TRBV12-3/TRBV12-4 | ASSRDTVTYEQY
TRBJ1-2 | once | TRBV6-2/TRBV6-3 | ASSSTRSYGYT
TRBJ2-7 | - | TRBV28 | ASSLGSISVNEQY
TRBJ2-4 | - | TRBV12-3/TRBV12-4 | ASRGEGNIQY
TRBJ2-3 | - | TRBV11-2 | ASSRTGEWADTQY
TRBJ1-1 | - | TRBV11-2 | ASSPLRSGGTEAF
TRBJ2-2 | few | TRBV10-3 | AISARQGDTGELF
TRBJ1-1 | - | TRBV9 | ASSVAGQGGVNTEAF
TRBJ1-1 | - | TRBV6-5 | ASSSHGPANTEAF
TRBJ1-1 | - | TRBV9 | ASSVYPGNTEAF
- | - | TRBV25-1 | ASSGGAKTQY
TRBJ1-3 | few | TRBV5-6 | ASSLKTGPGNTIY
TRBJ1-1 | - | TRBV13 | ASSITGEGDTEAF
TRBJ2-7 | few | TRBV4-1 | ASSQPGQSYEQY
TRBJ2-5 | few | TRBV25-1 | ASSEGQGRSETQY
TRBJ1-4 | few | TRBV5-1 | ASSSDSRGEKLF
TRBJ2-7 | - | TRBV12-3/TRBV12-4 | ASSSSQSSYEQY
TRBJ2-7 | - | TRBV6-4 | ASRAFGPYEQY
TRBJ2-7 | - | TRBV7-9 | ASSSQTGVEQY
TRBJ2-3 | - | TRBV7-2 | ASSLARGEPRTDTQY
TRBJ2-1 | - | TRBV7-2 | ASSLAGGFPEQF
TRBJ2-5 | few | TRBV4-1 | ASSQDWDQETQY
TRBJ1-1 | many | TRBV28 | ASTRQGNTEAF
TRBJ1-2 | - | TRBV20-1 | SAVPGQGRALGYT
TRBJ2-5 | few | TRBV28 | ASSPGTSGKETQY
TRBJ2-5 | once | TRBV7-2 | ASSPLIGETQY
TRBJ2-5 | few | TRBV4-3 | ASSQDHLPGPIGQETQY
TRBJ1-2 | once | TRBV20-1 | SARDPRQGGGYT
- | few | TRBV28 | ASSALAGWQF
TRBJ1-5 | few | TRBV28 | AGRKGRLSNQPQH
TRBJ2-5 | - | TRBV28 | ASRSGQVKEPQY
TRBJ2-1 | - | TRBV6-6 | ASSYFPGGDNEQF